One sample yielded the 2 T cell receptor beta chains listed below, sequenced in a study of beta chain bispecific antibodies for T cell cancers. Blood mononuclear cells were expanded for around three days using either OKT3 anti-CD3 antibody or CD3/CD28 beads. TCRdb redid the calling of the 5' RACE reads with MiXCR, one entry per CDR3 protein. The sample has around 19,000 distinct CDR3 sequences; just over 2% are singletons. These receptors lack a known antigen. General study results and limits: Anti-TRBV12 exposure, compared with anti-CD19, reduced the TRBV12-3 proportion of TRBV signal by about 99%. Most targeted TRBV signal came from the leukemia cell line cells, not normal T cells.

Specimen: healthy donor T cells cultured with leukemia cells, collected from a culture containing a bispecific antibody targeting TCR Vbeta12. The receptors come from a human donor in good health. Some clones in this sample may be carry-over from other donors' samples.

This clonotype was observed at least ten times. The rearrangement uses TRBV13 and TRBJ2-1; D possibly corresponds to TRBD2 (6 bases). The CDR3 has 15 residues. V was cut by 4 bases and J by 8 bases, with 18 bases left in between. CDR1 is PRHDT, CDR2 FYEKMQ, per germline (reference sequence). CDR3 loop: CASSSLRDSGDEQFF. CDR3 in DNA: TGTGCCAGCAGCTCCCTCCGGGACTCGGGGGATGAGCAGTTCTTC.

This clonotype was found many times. The chain recombines TRBV18 with TRBJ1-1; D unresolved. Germline assignment: CDR1 KGHSH and CDR2 LQKENI. The CDR3 consists of 14 residues. The germline V and J ends were trimmed by 1 base and 1 base, with 7 bases remaining between them. The CDR3 nucleotides read TGTGCCAGCTCACCACGGAGGGAGAACACTGAAGCTTTCTTT. Translating it yields CASSPRRENTEAFF.